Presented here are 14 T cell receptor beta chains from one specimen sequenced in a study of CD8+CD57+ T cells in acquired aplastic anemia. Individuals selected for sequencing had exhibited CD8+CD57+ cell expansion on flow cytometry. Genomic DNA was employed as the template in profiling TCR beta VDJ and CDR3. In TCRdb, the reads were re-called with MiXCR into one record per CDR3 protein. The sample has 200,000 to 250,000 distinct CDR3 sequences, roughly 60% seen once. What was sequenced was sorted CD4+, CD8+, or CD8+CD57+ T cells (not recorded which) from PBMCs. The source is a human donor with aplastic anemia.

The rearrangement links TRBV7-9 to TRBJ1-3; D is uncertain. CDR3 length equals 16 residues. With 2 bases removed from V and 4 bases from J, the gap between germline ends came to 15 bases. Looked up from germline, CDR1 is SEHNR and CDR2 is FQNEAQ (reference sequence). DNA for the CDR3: TGTGCCAGCAGCTTATTTGGCAATTCGGCGGGAAACACCATATATTTT. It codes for CASSLFGNSAGNTIYF.

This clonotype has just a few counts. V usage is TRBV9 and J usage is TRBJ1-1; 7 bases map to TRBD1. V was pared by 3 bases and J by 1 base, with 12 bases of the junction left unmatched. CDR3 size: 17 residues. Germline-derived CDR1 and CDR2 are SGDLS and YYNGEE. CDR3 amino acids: CASSDREGQFQNTEAFF. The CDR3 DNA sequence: TGTGCCAGCAGCGATCGTGAGGGACAGTTTCAGAACACTGAAGCTTTCTTT.

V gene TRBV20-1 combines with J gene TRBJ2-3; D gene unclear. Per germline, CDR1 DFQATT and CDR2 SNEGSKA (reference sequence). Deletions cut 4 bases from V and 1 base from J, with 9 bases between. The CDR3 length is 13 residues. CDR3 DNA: TGCAGTGCTACTTCAGACGGCACAGATACGCAGTATTTT. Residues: CSATSDGTDTQYF.

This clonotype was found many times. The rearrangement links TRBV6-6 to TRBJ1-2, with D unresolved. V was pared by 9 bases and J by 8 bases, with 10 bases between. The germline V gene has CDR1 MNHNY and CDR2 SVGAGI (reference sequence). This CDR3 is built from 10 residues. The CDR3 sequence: CASSSMGYTF. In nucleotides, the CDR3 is TGTGCCAGTTCAAGCATGGGCTACACCTTC.

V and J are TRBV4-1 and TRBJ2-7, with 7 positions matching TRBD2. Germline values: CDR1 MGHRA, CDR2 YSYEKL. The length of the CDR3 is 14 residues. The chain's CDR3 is CASSQAQGGYEQYV. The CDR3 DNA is TGCGCCAGCAGCCAAGCCCAGGGAGGGTACGAACAGTACGTC.

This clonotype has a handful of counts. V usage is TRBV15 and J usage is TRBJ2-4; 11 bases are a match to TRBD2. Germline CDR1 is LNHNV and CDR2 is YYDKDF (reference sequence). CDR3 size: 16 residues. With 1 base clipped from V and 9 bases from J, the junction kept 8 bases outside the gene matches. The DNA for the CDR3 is TGTGCCACCAGCAGAGTTTCTAGCGGGGGGCCTAGCATTCAGTACTTC. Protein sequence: CATSRVSSGGPSIQYF.

The CDR3: CASSLEHQGNEQFF. The CDR3 coding sequence is TGCGCCAGCAGCCTGGAACATCAGGGAAATGAGCAGTTCTTC. The chain employs TRBV5-1 and TRBJ2-1, with a possible D match to TRBD1 (5 bases). Looked up from germline, CDR1 is SGHRS and CDR2 is YFSETQ. V was clipped by 4 bases and J by 7 bases, with 15 bases between them. The CDR3 is 14 amino acids.

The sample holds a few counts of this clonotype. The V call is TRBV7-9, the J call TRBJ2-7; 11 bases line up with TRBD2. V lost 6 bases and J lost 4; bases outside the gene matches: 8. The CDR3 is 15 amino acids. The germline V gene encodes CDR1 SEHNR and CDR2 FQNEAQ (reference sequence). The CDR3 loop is CASSFHSGGVYEQYF. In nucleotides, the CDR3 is TGTGCCAGCAGTTTTCATAGCGGGGGGGTGTACGAGCAGTACTTC.

CDR3 DNA sequence: TGTGCCACCAGCCTGCGACTAGCGGGGGGCGGTGAGACCCAGTACTTC. The encoded protein is CATSLRLAGGGETQYF. The chain links TRBV15 to TRBJ2-5, with 13 bases fitting TRBD2. V shed 5 bases and J 5 bases; nucleotides not matched to a gene: 8. The CDR3 spans 16 residues. CDR1 and CDR2 from the germline V gene are LNHNV and YYDKDF (reference sequence).

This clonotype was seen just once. The CDR3 bases are TGCAGTGCTACTGGGACTAGCGGGCGTCAAGAGACCCAGTACTTC. Its protein product is CSATGTSGRQETQYF. V is TRBV20-1 and J is TRBJ2-5; 12 bases line up with TRBD2. This CDR3 is built from 15 residues. CDR1 DFQATT and CDR2 SNEGSKA come from the germline V gene (reference sequence). V gave up 4 bases and J gave up 2 bases; unmatched junction bases: 5.

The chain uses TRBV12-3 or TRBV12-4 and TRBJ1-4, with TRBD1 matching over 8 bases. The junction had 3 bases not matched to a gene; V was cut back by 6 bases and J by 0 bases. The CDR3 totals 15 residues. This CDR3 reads CASSRQGPTNEKLFF. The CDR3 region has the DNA TGTGCCAGCAGCCGACAGGGGCCAACTAATGAAAAACTGTTTTTT.

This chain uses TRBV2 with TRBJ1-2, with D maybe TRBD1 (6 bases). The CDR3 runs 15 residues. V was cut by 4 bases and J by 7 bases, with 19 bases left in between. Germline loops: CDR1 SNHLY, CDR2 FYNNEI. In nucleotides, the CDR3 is TGTGCCAGCAGTGGGTACCAGGGGATTAATACTGGCTACACCTTC. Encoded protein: CASSGYQGINTGYTF.

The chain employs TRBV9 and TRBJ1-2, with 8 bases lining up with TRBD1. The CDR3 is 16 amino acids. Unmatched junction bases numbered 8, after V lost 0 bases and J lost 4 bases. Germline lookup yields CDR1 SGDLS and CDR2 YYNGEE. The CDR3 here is CASSVGPTGASYGYTF. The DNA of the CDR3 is TGTGCCAGCAGCGTAGGTCCGACAGGGGCGAGCTATGGCTACACCTTC.

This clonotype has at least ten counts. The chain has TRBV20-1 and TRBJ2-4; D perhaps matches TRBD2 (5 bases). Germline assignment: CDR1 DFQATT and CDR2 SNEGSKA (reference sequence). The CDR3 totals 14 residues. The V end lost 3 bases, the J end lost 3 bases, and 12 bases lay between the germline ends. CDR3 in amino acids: CSASERGSKNIQYF. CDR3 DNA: TGCAGTGCTAGCGAACGGGGAAGCAAAAACATTCAGTACTTC.